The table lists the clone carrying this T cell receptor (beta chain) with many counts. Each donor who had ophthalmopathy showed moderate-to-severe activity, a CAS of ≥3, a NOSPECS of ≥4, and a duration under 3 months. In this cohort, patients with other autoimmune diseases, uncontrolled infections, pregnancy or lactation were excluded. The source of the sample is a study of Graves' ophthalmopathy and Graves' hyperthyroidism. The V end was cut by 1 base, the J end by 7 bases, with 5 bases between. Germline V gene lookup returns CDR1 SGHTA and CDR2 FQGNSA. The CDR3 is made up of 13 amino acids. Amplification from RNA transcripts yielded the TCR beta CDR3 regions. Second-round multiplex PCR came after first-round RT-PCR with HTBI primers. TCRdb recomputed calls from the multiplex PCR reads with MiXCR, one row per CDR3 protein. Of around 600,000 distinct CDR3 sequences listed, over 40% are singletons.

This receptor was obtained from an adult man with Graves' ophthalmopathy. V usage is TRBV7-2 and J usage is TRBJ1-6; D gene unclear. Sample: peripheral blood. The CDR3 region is CASSLDGNSPLHF. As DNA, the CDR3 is TGTGCCAGCAGCTTAGACGGGAATTCACCCCTCCACTTT.